The 20 T cell receptor beta chains below come from one sample, sequenced in a study of CD8 T cells in ankylosing spondylitis. TCRdb re-analysed the 5' RACE reads in MiXCR, keeping a single row per CDR3 protein. The sample includes 210,000 or so distinct CDR3 sequences, 8% to 9% of them seen just once. The sample taken for sequencing was blood, either unsorted or a sorted T cell fraction (not recorded which). These receptors were taken from a female donor with ankylosing spondylitis or in good health (not recorded which).

V usage is TRBV5-1 and J usage is TRBJ2-1; 9 positions agree with TRBD2. This CDR3 comprises 19 residues. Looked up from germline, CDR1 is SGHRS and CDR2 is YFSETQ. Trimming cost V 2 bases and J 0 bases; bases outside gene matches: 12. CDR3 bases: TGCGCCAGCAGCTTTCGCGCTAGCGGGAACCGGTTCTCCTACAATGAGCAGTTCTTC. The encoded protein is CASSFRASGNRFSYNEQFF.

This clonotype was seen ten or more times. The rearrangement links TRBV12-3 or TRBV12-4 to TRBJ1-1; D is unresolved. This CDR3 is built from 11 residues. Deletions cut 2 bases from V and 6 bases from J, with 4 bases between. In DNA, the CDR3 is TGTGCCAGCAGTTTAAAGGCTGAAGCTTTCTTT. It yields the protein CASSLKAEAFF.

This clonotype was seen repeatedly, ten times or more. The chain employs TRBV28 and TRBJ2-7; D call uncertain. Germline lookup yields CDR1 MDHEN and CDR2 SYDVKM. The CDR3 consists of 14 residues. V shed 4 bases and J shed 3 bases, with 13 bases lying between them. CDR3 bases: TGTGCCAGCAGTTCCCTGGCCCTACTCTACGAGCAGTACTTC. Translation gives CASSSLALLYEQYF.

V is TRBV25-1 and J is TRBJ2-1, with TRBD2 as a possible D gene (5 bases). The CDR3 totals 14 residues. V shed 4 bases and J shed 8 bases, with 15 bases lying between them. CDR1 is MGHDK, CDR2 SYGVNS, per germline. CDR3 nucleotides: TGTGCCAGCAGTGGGAACGGGCGGCGGGATGAGCAGTTCTTC. This translates into CASSGNGRRDEQFF. Supplemented by reference TRBV25-1 and TRBJ2-1, the full variable domain reads EADIYQTPRYLVIGTGKKITLECSQTMGHDKMYWYQQDPGMELHLIHYSYGVNSTEKGDLSSESTVSRIRTEHFPLTLESARPSHTSQYLCASSGNGRRDEQFFGPGTRLTVL.

This clonotype was counted many times. The V and J genes are TRBV5-1 and TRBJ1-1; TRBD1 agrees at 8 bases. The CDR3 totals 15 residues. CDR1 SGHRS and CDR2 YFSETQ come from the germline V gene. The V gene end was trimmed by 3 bases and the J gene end by 1 base; junction bases not matched to a gene: 5. The CDR3 sequence: CASSSQGATNTEAFF. The CDR3 DNA reads TGCGCCAGCAGCTCCCAGGGGGCTACGAACACTGAAGCTTTCTTT.

The table lists this clonotype with many counts. V gene TRBV2 combines with J gene TRBJ2-1; possibly TRBD1 for D (5 bases). Per the germline V gene, CDR1 is SNHLY and CDR2 is FYNNEI. The V and J ends lost 1 base and 5 bases respectively, with 9 bases between them. This CDR3 contains 14 residues. The CDR3 DNA follows: TGTGCCAGCAGTGAAGTGTCAGGGCACAATGAGCAGTTCTTC. Its protein product is CASSEVSGHNEQFF.

This clonotype was picked up a small number of times. The rearrangement uses TRBV6-2 or TRBV6-3 and TRBJ2-2; D is uncertain. Trimming took 6 bases from V and 6 from J, leaving 8 bases between them. The V gene's germline CDR1 is MNHEY and CDR2 SVGEGT. The CDR3 is 12 residues long. The CDR3 spells CASRDPPGELFF. In DNA, the CDR3 is TGTGCCAGCAGGGACCCGCCCGGGGAGCTGTTTTTT.

This clonotype has a count of ten or more. The rearrangement uses TRBV5-5 and TRBJ1-4; D might be TRBD1 (6 bases). The CDR3 has 13 residues. The V gene lost 7 bases and the J gene lost 8 bases, with 15 bases spanning the gap. Germline CDR1 and CDR2: SGHKS and YYEKEE (reference sequence). The CDR3 is CASGGQMGEKLFF. In nucleotides, the CDR3 is TGTGCCAGCGGGGGGCAGATGGGAGAAAAACTGTTTTTT.

This clonotype was seen at least ten times. The J gene is TRBJ2-1, the V gene TRBV5-6, with 8 bases identical to TRBD2. With 4 bases clipped from V and 3 bases from J, the junction kept 12 bases outside the gene matches. Germline CDR1 SGHDT, CDR2 YYEEEE. The CDR3 length is 17 residues. Written as DNA, the CDR3 is TGTGCCAGCAGCCTAATAGAGGGGCTAGCGGGCTACAATGAGCAGTTCTTC. It specifies CASSLIEGLAGYNEQFF.

This clonotype was seen many times. The chain employs TRBV11-2 and TRBJ1-4; 10 nucleotides agree with TRBD1. The length of the CDR3 is 17 residues. With V trimmed by 5 bases and J by 0 bases, 6 bases remained unmatched. Germline CDR1 reads SGHAT; CDR2 reads FQNNGV. The CDR3 nucleotides read TGTGCCAGCAGCGCGGGACAGGGGTTCGCAACTAATGAAAAACTGTTTTTT. It translates to CASSAGQGFATNEKLFF. Looking up the rest from reference TRBV11-2 and TRBJ1-4 gives the full variable domain: EAGVAQSPRYKIIEKRQSVAFWCNPISGHATLYWYQQILGQGPKLLIQFQNNGVVDDSQLPKDRFSAERLKGVDSTLKIQPAKLEDSAVYLCASSAGQGFATNEKLFFGSGTQLSVL.

This clonotype was picked up many times. The rearrangement links TRBV12-3 or TRBV12-4 to TRBJ1-1, with D tentatively TRBD1 (5 bases). Trimming pared 5 bases from V and 6 bases from J, leaving 16 bases between. CDR3 length: 14 residues. CDR3 residues: CASSPLARTSEAFF. Written as DNA, the CDR3 is TGTGCCAGCAGTCCCCTCGCTCGGACATCTGAAGCTTTCTTT.

This clonotype was found a few times. The chain recombines TRBV12-3 or TRBV12-4 with TRBJ2-7; D possibly corresponds to TRBD2 (6 bases). CDR3 length: 14 amino acids. V was shortened by 2 bases and J by 6 bases, with 14 bases between the two germline ends. CDR3 residues: CASSLLTSGSEQYF. DNA of the CDR3: TGTGCCAGCAGTTTACTGACTAGTGGGAGCGAGCAGTACTTC.

For this clonotype: A far larger clone is only one base removed, so a read error is likely. The chain is built from TRBV6-5 and TRBJ2-5, with D tentatively TRBD1 (6 bases). The CDR3 runs to 13 residues. CDR1 MNHEY and CDR2 SVGAGI come from the germline V gene. The CDR3, as DNA: TGTGCCAACAGTTCAACAGGGCAAGAGACCCAGTACTTC. Protein sequence: CANSSTGQETQYF.

This clonotype appeared many times. The genes are TRBV27 and TRBJ2-1, with 11 bases fitting TRBD2. Germline-derived CDR1 and CDR2 are MNHEY and SMNVEV (reference sequence). This CDR3 comprises 17 residues. The junction had 8 bases not matched to a gene; V was cut back by 6 bases and J by 1 base. CDR3 amino acids: CASRKTSGIGSYNEQFF. As DNA, the CDR3 is TGTGCCAGCAGGAAGACTAGCGGGATAGGTTCCTACAATGAGCAGTTCTTC.

There are many counts of this clonotype. V is TRBV20-1 and J is TRBJ2-3, with a weak D call TRBD1 (6 bases). The germline gives CDR1 DFQATT, CDR2 SNEGSKA (reference sequence). The CDR3 runs 12 residues. Trimming pared 6 bases from V and 7 bases from J, leaving 14 bases between. Here the CDR3 reads CSASQGRNTQYF. For the CDR3, the DNA is TGCAGTGCCTCACAGGGACGAAATACGCAGTATTTT.

The sample holds a few counts of this clonotype. The gene calls are TRBV12-3 or TRBV12-4 and TRBJ2-1; 8 nucleotides agree with TRBD2. With 8 bases clipped from V and 9 bases from J, the junction kept 12 bases outside the gene matches. The CDR3 runs 14 residues. DNA for the CDR3: TGTGCCAGCTGTCTAGCGGGCCTGGGTGGTGAGCAGTTCTTC. This codes for CASCLAGLGGEQFF.

This clonotype was seen at least ten times. The chain combines TRBV7-8 with TRBJ2-7, with TRBD2 matching over 7 bases. This CDR3 is 17 amino acids long. Trimming removed 0 bases from V and 0 bases from J; junction bases left unmatched: 8. Germline loops: CDR1 SGHVS, CDR2 FQNEAQ. CDR3 region: CASSLAVRRGFSYEQYF. The CDR3 DNA reads as TGTGCCAGCAGCTTAGCGGTTAGGCGGGGGTTCTCCTACGAGCAGTACTTC.

This clonotype came up many times. The CDR3 bases are TGTGCCAGCAGCCAAAGGAGGGACGCGGGTGAGCAGTTCTTC. Encoded protein: CASSQRRDAGEQFF. The V and J genes are TRBV3-1 and TRBJ2-1; D perhaps matches TRBD2 (6 bases). Per the germline V gene, CDR1 is LGHDT and CDR2 is YNNKEL (reference sequence). The CDR3 totals 14 residues. Trimming stripped 2 bases from V and 9 bases from J, with 14 bases between.

This clonotype was seen only a few times. This chain uses TRBV6-1 with TRBJ1-2; maybe TRBD1 (6 bases). Trimming shortened V by 5 bases and J by 2 bases, and 15 bases separated the two germline ends. The CDR3 is 15 amino acids. Germline V lookup: CDR1 MNHNS, CDR2 SASEGT. This chain's CDR3 is CASSPNRVGNYGYTF. The CDR3 DNA reads TGTGCCAGCAGTCCCAACAGGGTTGGAAACTATGGCTACACCTTC.

This clonotype occurred many times. The rearrangement links TRBV20-1 to TRBJ2-1, with TRBD2 matching 14 bases. The junction had 18 bases not matched to a gene; V was cut back by 2 bases and J by 3 bases. Per the germline V gene, CDR1 is DFQATT and CDR2 is SNEGSKA (reference sequence). The CDR3 sequence is 21 residues long. The CDR3 region is CSARILPQPGLAGDFYNEQFF. DNA of the CDR3: TGCAGTGCTAGAATCCTCCCCCAACCGGGACTAGCGGGGGATTTCTACAATGAGCAGTTCTTC.